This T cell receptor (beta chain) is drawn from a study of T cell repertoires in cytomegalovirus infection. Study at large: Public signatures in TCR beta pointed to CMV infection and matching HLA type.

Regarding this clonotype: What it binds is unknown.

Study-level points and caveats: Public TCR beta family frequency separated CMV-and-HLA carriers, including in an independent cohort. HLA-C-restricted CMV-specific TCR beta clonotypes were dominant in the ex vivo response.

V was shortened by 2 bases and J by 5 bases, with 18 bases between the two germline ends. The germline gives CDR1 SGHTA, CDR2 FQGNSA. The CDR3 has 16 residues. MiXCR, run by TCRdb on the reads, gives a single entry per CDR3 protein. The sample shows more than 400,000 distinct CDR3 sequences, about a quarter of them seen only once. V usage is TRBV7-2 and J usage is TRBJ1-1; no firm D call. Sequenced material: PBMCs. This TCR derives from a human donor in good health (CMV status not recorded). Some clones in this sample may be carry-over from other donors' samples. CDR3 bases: TGTGCCAGCAGCTTATTCGTAGCAGCGTTCGGGACTGAAGCTTTCTTT. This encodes CASSLFVAAFGTEAFF.